This T cell receptor (beta chain) was profiled in a study of cytomegalovirus exposure and HLA in healthy donors (dated by TCRdb to 2016 to 2017). Regarding the complete study: An earlier analysis of some 600 of the donors reported approximately 280 Gb of sequence data and 117 million unique TCR beta sequences obtained from around 190 million T cells. Approximately 300 gigabases of sequencing data and around 85 million unique TCR sequences made up an early release that covered several hundred HLA-typed donors. Of the 350 to 450 genotyped donors, 75% to 85% were placed in the genetic ancestry cluster associated with self-reported Caucasian donors. The study aimed to test whether cataloging public T cell receptors could reveal signatures of past pathogen exposure. The study profiled the T cell repertoires of hundreds of subjects by immunosequencing and related them to cytomegalovirus serostatus. In addition to the first cohort of approximately 670 subjects, a separate validation cohort of around 110 different subjects was used. To predict cytomegalovirus infection status, the study combined high-throughput TCR immunosequencing, statistical association of individual TCRs with disease status, and machine learning. A later analysis re-examined previously published TCR beta repertoires from over 500 donors and added high-resolution HLA genotyping to investigate patterns of TCR occurrence. Rather than using new phenotypic data, the later analysis identified candidate immune exposures from TCR beta sequences and from how often those sequences occurred across donors. To decide whether each TCR beta V gene segment behaved as functional or pseudogenic, an earlier analysis of fewer than 750 of the donors relied on high-throughput TCR beta sequencing. Donor age, sex, ethnicity and CMV serostatus were compiled together with the repertoire data. A later genetic analysis took genome-wide SNP genotypes for about three fifths of the 666 donors and used that subset as a discovery cohort. Every repertoire in the discovery cohort had been generated on one and the same sequencing platform. HLA typing included class I and class II loci at four-digit resolution. The number of typed donors differed by locus: about 620-630 for A, B, C, DRB1 and DQB1; some 500 for DQA1; some 590 for DPA1; and some 470 for DPB1. Because of strong linkage in the cohort, a handful of DR-DQ haplotypes were treated as single units for association and clustering. On average, roughly 240,000 unique TCR beta nucleotide sequences were sequenced per donor among about 400 genotyped donors of the cohort, with around 19% of those sequences being non-productive.

Comment on this clone: Its binding antigen is unknown. Base qualities are not provided; no much larger clone lies one nucleotide away.

Study-level results and caveats: A later genetic analysis associated a missense DCLRE1C variant with V-gene and J-gene trimming of TCR beta chains, and an independent cohort replicated the association. Because counts were too low, about 18 rarely observed V segments, including chromosome 9 orphons, were left out of the earlier analysis of a few hundred of the donors. Linkage disequilibrium might explain the correlated functional status among segregating V segments, but an unknown experimental factor could not be ruled out. Most TCR sequences were seen in very few donors, while some public TCRs were found in many individuals. Only TCR beta chains were sequenced in this cohort, and the absence of alpha or paired-chain data limited detectable features. A group of highly shared sequence variants was considered likely to be a technical artifact of the sequencing pipeline. A later analysis found that HLA-associated TCR beta chains were more clonally expanded and had lower generation probabilities than equally common non-associated chains. Because HLA typing was unavailable for some donors at each locus, only the typed subset was used in association tests. An earlier analysis of around 600 of the donors showed that most TCR beta V segments appeared in productive rearrangements either about 87% or about 30% of the time, which broadly matched IMGT annotations. A few of the identified cytomegalovirus-associated TCR beta chains were confirmed in vitro to be specific for cytomegalovirus antigens. A later analysis reported that several top co-occurrence clusters appeared linked to parvovirus B19, influenza, CMV and Epstein-Barr virus. Immune exposure information for the cohort was limited to CMV serostatus. According to a later genetic analysis, donors in an Asian-associated ancestry cluster had fewer N-insertions in productive TCRs than the roughly 670-donor mean. Specific HLA alleles were associated with around 18,000 TCR beta sequences at a false discovery rate of 0.05 in a later analysis. When HLA alleles, especially DR and DQ, strongly co-occurred, TCR associations were difficult to assign to individual alleles. A further reported finding was that TCR beta sequences accurately predicted the HLA-A and HLA-B alleles for most subjects in the first cohort. A later analysis found that TCR association rates varied across HLA loci, with DRB1 alleles showing the most associated TCRs and HLA-C alleles the fewest. According to the authors, the approach could potentially be generalized to other disease states and immunological phenotypes. Some IMGT-functional V segments, including TRBV6-2 and TRBV6-3, could not be distinguished by the 87-base-pair reads and were therefore excluded. In both the original and validation cohorts, the classifier was reported to diagnose cytomegalovirus status with high specificity and sensitivity. Sequencing depth was assumed to be roughly uniform across donors in the presence/absence analyses, though that assumption may not hold. The study listed 150 to 200 TCR beta chains as associated with cytomegalovirus. In a later analysis, most CMV-associated TCR beta chains were found to appear HLA-restricted, with HLA associations seemingly driven largely by CMV exposure.

Receptors were amplified or captured by the immunoSEQ multiplex PCR assay. For the multiplex PCR, a mixture combining 60 forward primers for TCR Vbeta segments and 13 reverse primers for TCR Jbeta segments was used. Amplification of the CDR3 region of rearranged TCR beta genes was performed with a multiplex PCR assay on genomic DNA. Amplified TCR beta libraries were sequenced as 87-base-pair reads on the Illumina HiSeq System. In the paper's pipeline: A later analysis tallied roughly 80 million unique TCR beta chains across the 666 repertoires, and roughly 11 million of those chains were shared by two or more donors. Raw reads were error-corrected and collapsed into unique sequences with a nearest-neighbor algorithm that merged closely related sequences to remove PCR and sequencing errors. CDR3 sequences were aligned to IMGT reference sequences to assign V, D and J gene segments. For a sequence to be retained, a match of at least six nucleotides was required to both a V gene segment and a J gene segment. Rearrangements were classified as productive when the CDR3 lacked stop codons and remained in frame with V and J, and all other rearrangements were classified as non-productive. Following IMGT convention, CDR3 was defined as the stretch from the second conserved V-encoded cysteine up to the conserved J-encoded phenylalanine. Sequences without an unambiguous match to a single V gene segment were excluded from the earlier analysis of approximately 600 of the donors. In an earlier analysis of approximately 560 of the donors, a V segment was called functional when productive rearrangements were above 56.7%, and segregating when the standard deviation between donors exceeded 5%. To diagnose cytomegalovirus status from the catalog of TCR beta chain sequences, a statistical classification framework was built. V and J gene assignment, in a later analysis, came from comparing TCR nucleotide sequences with IMGT/GENE-DB human TR gene sequences. In a later analysis, CDR3 sequences and most-parsimonious VDJ recombination scenarios were assigned using the TCRdist pipeline. A later analysis defined each TCR beta chain by its CDR3 amino acid sequence plus V-gene family, and excluded reads lacking a unique V-gene family. To address suspected cross-contamination and a sequencing artifact, a later analysis removed roughly 580 highly shared, low-generation-probability nucleotide sequences. In a later analysis, a clonal expansion index for each public chain was calculated from normalized within-repertoire ranks of inferred template counts. In a later analysis, generation probabilities were computed with a VDJ recombination model fitted to out-of-frame rearrangements, and the resulting probabilities were checked against IGoR. In a later analysis, TCR-TCR, TCR-HLA and TCR-CMV co-occurrence was scored with hypergeometric tests, and a repertoire-size bias correction was applied to TCR pairs. False discovery rates were estimated in a later analysis by permuting HLA or CMV assignments 20 times. In a later analysis, co-occurring TCRs were grouped using DBSCAN, with TCRdist sequence similarity added in when clustering inside HLA-allele-positive subsets. Repertoires with fewer than 30,000 or more than 120,000 public chains, plus five repertoires with anomalous nucleotide sharing, were excluded from co-occurrence clustering. Sourced from immuneACCESS, this table was stored by TCRdb with only in-frame sequences that have V and J called. A share of the clones is absent; for the studies checked, an unresolved V gene accounts for under half, and the remainder has no known explanation. The V and J calls and the clone size are those of that table, but D and trimming were determined from the DNA. The sample yields fewer than 150,000 clones; roughly 77% were counted once. About 4.4% of the sample belongs to the ten largest clones.

Trimming removed 5 bases from V and 4 bases from J, leaving 9 bases between the germline ends. From the cysteine up to the phenylalanine, the CDR3 has a length of 12 residues. Just the 36-base CDR3 DNA is kept, in frame starting at base 1. From a lookup of the germline V gene, CDR1 and CDR2 are SGHVS and FNYEAQ. In total, about 650 healthy bone marrow donors made up the cohort. At the time of sampling, all cohort members were nominally healthy, though unrecorded immune exposures were likely present. Of the roughly 720 cohort members, roughly 300 had positive CMV serostatus and 350 to 450 had negative CMV serostatus, and CMV serostatus was not recorded for the donor. A peripheral blood sample was provided by each donor, and peripheral blood mononuclear cells were used for TCR beta sequencing. Genomic DNA was extracted from the blood cell samples with the Qiagen DNeasy Blood Extraction Kit.

The chain is made from TRBV7-6 and TRBJ2-7, with TRBD2 as a weak D call on 5 bases. Sequencing was carried out using PBMCs. The TCR was taken from a man in his thirties or forties in good health. The CDR3 protein sequence reads: CASSPSGYEQYF. DNA sequence: TGTGCCAGCAGCCCGTCGGGGTACGAGCAGTACTTC.